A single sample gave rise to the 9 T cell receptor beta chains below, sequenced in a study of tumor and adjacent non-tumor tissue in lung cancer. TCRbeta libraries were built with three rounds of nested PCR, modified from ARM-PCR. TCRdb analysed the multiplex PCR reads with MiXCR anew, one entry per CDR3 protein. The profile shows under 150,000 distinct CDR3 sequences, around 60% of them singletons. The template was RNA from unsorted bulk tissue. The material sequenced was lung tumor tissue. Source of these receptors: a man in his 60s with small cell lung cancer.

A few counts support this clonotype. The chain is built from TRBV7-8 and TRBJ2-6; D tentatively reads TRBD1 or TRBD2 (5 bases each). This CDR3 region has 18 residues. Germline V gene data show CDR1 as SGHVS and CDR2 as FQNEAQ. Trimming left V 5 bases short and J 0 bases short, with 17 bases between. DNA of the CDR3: TGTGCCAGCAGCCGGGACCTTACTACCAGCTCTGGGGCCAACGTCCTGACTTTC. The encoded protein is CASSRDLTTSSGANVLTF.

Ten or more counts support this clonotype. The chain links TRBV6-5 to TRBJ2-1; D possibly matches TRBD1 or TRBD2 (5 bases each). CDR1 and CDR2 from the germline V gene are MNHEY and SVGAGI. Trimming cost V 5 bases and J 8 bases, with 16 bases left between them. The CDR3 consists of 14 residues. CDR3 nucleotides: TGTGCCAGCAGTAAAGGCGGCCTGGGGGATGAGCAGTTCTTC. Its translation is CASSKGGLGDEQFF.

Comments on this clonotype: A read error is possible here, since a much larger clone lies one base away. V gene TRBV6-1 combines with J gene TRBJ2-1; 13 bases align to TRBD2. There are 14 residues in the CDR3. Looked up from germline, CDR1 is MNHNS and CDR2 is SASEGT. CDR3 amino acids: CVSSETSGRNEQFF. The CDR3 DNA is TGTGTCAGCAGTGAGACTAGCGGGAGGAATGAGCAGTTCTTC.

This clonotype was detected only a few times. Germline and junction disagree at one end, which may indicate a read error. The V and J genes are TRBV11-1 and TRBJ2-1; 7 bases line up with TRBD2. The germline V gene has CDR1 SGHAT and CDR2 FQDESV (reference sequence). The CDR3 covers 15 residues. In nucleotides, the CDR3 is TGTCCCAGCAGCACCCGACAGCGGGGCAACAATGAGCATTTCTTC. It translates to CPSSTRQRGNNEHFF.

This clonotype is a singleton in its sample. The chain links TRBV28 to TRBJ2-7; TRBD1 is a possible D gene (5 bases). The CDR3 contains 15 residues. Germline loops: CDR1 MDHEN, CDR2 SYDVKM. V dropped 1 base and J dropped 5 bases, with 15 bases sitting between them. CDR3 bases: TGTGCCAGCAGTTTATTCAGCCAGGGTCTACACGAGCAGTACTTC. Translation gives CASSLFSQGLHEQYF.

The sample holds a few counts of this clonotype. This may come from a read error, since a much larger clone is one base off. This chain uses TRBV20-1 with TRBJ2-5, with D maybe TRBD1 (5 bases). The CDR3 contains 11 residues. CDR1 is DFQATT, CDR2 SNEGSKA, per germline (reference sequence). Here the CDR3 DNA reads TGCAGTGCTAGGGGGCGAGAGAGCCAGCACTTC. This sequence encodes CSARGRESQHF.

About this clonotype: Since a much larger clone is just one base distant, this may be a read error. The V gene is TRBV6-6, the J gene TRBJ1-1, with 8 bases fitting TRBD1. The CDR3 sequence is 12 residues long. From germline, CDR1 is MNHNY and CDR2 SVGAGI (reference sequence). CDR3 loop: CVSNRGDTEAFF. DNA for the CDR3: TGTGTCAGCAACAGGGGGGACACTGAAGCTTTCTTT.

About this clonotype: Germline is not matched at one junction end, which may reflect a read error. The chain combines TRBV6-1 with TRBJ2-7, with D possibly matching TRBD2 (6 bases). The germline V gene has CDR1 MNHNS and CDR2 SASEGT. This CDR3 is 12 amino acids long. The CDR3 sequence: CANSEASLANYF. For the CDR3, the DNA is TGTGCCAACAGTGAAGCCTCCCTAGCGAACTACTTT.

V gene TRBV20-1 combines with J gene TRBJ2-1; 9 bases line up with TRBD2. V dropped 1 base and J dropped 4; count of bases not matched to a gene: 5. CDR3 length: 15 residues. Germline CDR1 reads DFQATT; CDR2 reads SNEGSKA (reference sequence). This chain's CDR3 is CSARGLAEVYNEQFF. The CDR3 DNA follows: TGCAGTGCTAGAGGACTAGCGGAAGTGTACAATGAGCAGTTCTTC.